These T cell receptor beta chains were read from a single sample in a study of T cell repertoires in cytomegalovirus infection. TCRdb reprocessed the reads with MiXCR, giving one entry per CDR3 protein. The data hold 750,000 to 900,000 distinct CDR3 sequences, with about 27% observed a single time. These receptors have no known antigen. The specimen was cultured CD8+ T cells from PBMCs, collected from culture after CMV antigen stimulation. These receptors came from a human donor in good health (CMV status not recorded). Some clones in this sample may be carry-over from other donors' samples. Both conserved end residues are part of each CDR3. A D gene is named only where the DNA matches it firmly. Size is stated for part of the rows, as once, few or many counts, or as a class when the clone is expanded.

clone size	J gene	V gene	D gene	CDR3 protein	CDR3 DNA
few	TRBJ2-2	TRBV7-3	-	CASSLFGSGANTGELFF	TGTGCCAGCAGCTTATTTGGTAGCGGAGCGAACACCGGGGAGCTGTTTTTT
-	TRBJ1-4	TRBV27	-	CASSSGRGSYNEKLFF	TGTGCCAGCAGTTCTGGGCGCGGGTCGTATAATGAAAAACTGTTTTTT
many	TRBJ2-1	TRBV7-6	TRBD1	CASSLPLGIGTGGIYNEQFF	TGTGCCAGCAGCTTACCCTTAGGTATCGGGACAGGGGGCATCTACAATGAGCAGTTCTTC
many	TRBJ2-7	TRBV7-6	-	CASSPGHFYEQYF	TGTGCCAGCAGCCCCGGACATTTCTACGAGCAGTACTTC
-	TRBJ2-1	TRBV27	-	CASSFYGTLGNNEQFF	TGTGCCAGCAGTTTCTACGGGACACTCGGGAACAATGAGCAGTTCTTC
-	TRBJ2-1	TRBV20-1	-	CSANGRNGWSYNEQFF	TGCAGTGCTAACGGCCGCAACGGTTGGAGCTACAATGAGCAGTTCTTC
many	TRBJ2-1	TRBV5-4	TRBD1	CASSFRDRANEQFF	TGTGCCAGCAGCTTTCGAGACAGGGCCAATGAGCAGTTCTTC
-	TRBJ2-2	TRBV6-1	TRBD1	CASSETGTGMNTGELFF	TGTGCCAGCAGTGAAACCGGGACAGGGATGAACACCGGGGAGCTGTTTTTT
-	TRBJ1-1	TRBV14	TRBD1	CASSRDRVVHTEAFF	TGTGCCAGCAGCCGAGACAGGGTTGTGCACACTGAAGCTTTCTTT
many	TRBJ2-3	TRBV7-8	-	CASSLSRGTDTQYF	TGTGCCAGCAGCTTGTCCAGGGGCACAGATACGCAGTATTTT
-	TRBJ1-5	TRBV6-2/TRBV6-3	-	CASSPAVGRQPQHF	TGTGCCAGCAGCCCGGCCGTAGGAAGGCAGCCCCAGCATTTT
-	TRBJ1-1	TRBV11-3	-	CASSLAKKSEAFF	TGTGCCAGCAGCTTAGCCAAGAAGAGTGAAGCTTTCTTT
many	TRBJ1-1	TRBV23-1	-	CASSQMVRGPIQPEAFF	TGCGCCAGCAGTCAAATGGTGAGGGGCCCTATTCAGCCTGAAGCTTTCTTT
few	TRBJ1-5	TRBV7-9	-	CASSATGLRQPQHF	TGTGCCAGCAGCGCTACAGGGCTGAGACAGCCCCAGCATTTT
many	TRBJ2-1	TRBV7-2	-	CASSLGVGNLMVHEQFF	TGTGCCAGCAGCTTGGGGGTGGGGAATTTGATGGTCCATGAGCAGTTCTTC
once	TRBJ2-3	TRBV27	TRBD1	CASSFGTGALDTQYF	TGTGCCAGCAGTTTCGGGACAGGGGCCCTAGATACGCAGTATTTT
many	TRBJ1-1	TRBV7-6	-	CASSFAGNTEAFF	TGTGCCAGCAGCTTTGCAGGGAACACTGAAGCTTTCTTT
many	TRBJ2-1	TRBV6-1	-	CAVGGLDGFNEQFF	TGTGCCGTCGGGGGACTCGACGGATTCAATGAGCAGTTCTTC
-	TRBJ1-1	TRBV7-9	TRBD1	CASSLEGQGIPEAFF	TGTGCCAGCAGCTTAGAGGGACAGGGGATCCCTGAAGCTTTCTTT
-	TRBJ2-5	TRBV7-2	-	CASSLGSSQETQYF	TGTGCCAGCAGCTTAGGGAGTAGCCAAGAGACCCAGTACTTC
once	TRBJ2-5	TRBV4-1	-	CASSQTGRTQETQYF	TGCGCCAGCAGCCAGACGGGGCGCACCCAAGAGACCCAGTACTTC
-	TRBJ1-1	TRBV4-1	-	CASSLDSTMNTEAFF	TGCGCCAGCAGCCTCGACAGTACCATGAACACTGAAGCTTTCTTT
many	TRBJ2-5	TRBV12-5	TRBD2	CASGLWTSGGETQYF	TGTGCTAGTGGTTTGTGGACTAGCGGGGGAGAGACCCAGTACTTC
-	TRBJ2-7	TRBV7-3	-	CASSFPTASYEQYF	TGTGCCAGCAGCTTCCCAACAGCCTCCTACGAGCAGTACTTC
few	TRBJ1-4	TRBV6-1	TRBD1	CASIMDRRNEKLFF	TGTGCCAGCATTATGGACAGGCGTAATGAAAAACTGTTTTTT
few	TRBJ2-1	TRBV6-2/TRBV6-3	TRBD2	CASSYWLAGSYNEQFF	TGTGCCAGCAGTTACTGGCTAGCGGGGTCTTACAATGAGCAGTTCTTC
-	TRBJ1-2	TRBV10-3	-	CAISEVENYGYTF	TGTGCCATCAGTGAAGTGGAGAACTATGGCTACACCTTC
-	TRBJ2-3	TRBV6-1	TRBD2	CASSGWTSGTTDTQYF	TGTGCCAGCAGTGGTTGGACTAGCGGGACCACAGATACGCAGTATTTT
-	TRBJ2-2	TRBV7-9	-	CASSLAVGSGELFF	TGTGCCAGCAGCTTAGCGGTGGGCAGCGGGGAGCTGTTTTTT
many	TRBJ1-6	TRBV4-1	-	CASSLDGSKNSPLHF	TGCGCCAGCAGTCTTGACGGATCTAAGAATTCACCCCTCCACTTT
few	TRBJ2-7	TRBV12-3/TRBV12-4	TRBD1	CASSSPGQGIYEQYF	TGTGCCAGCAGTTCTCCGGGACAGGGGATCTACGAGCAGTACTTC
-	TRBJ2-7	TRBV29-1	-	CSVEGGTTYEQYF	TGCAGCGTTGAAGGAGGCACTACCTACGAGCAGTACTTC
few	TRBJ1-1	TRBV27	-	CASSLAAATEAFF	TGTGCCAGCAGTTTAGCGGCAGCGACTGAAGCTTTCTTT
-	TRBJ1-2	TRBV20-1	-	CSATADGFSYGYTF	TGCAGTGCTACGGCCGACGGGTTCTCCTATGGCTACACCTTC
-	TRBJ1-1	TRBV6-2/TRBV6-3	-	CASSLTSRGSTEAFF	TGTGCCAGCAGTCTAACTTCGAGGGGGAGCACTGAAGCTTTCTTT
-	TRBJ2-3	TRBV7-3	-	CASSGGGPADTQYF	TGTGCCAGCAGCGGGGGGGGGCCGGCAGATACGCAGTATTTT
-	TRBJ2-2	TRBV7-7	-	CASSLEPPGPHTGELFF	TGTGCTAGCAGCTTAGAGCCCCCGGGCCCTCACACCGGGGAGCTGTTTTTT
-	TRBJ2-1	TRBV6-2/TRBV6-3	-	CASSYSRGSEQFF	TGTGCCAGCAGTTACAGCCGTGGTAGTGAGCAGTTCTTC
-	TRBJ1-5	TRBV5-5	-	CASSLAGAKNQPQHF	TGTGCCAGCAGCTTAGCAGGGGCGAAGAATCAGCCCCAGCATTTT
-	TRBJ1-3	TRBV28	-	CASSITGYSGNTIYF	TGTGCCAGCAGTATCACAGGGTACTCTGGAAACACCATATATTTT
few	TRBJ2-4	TRBV27	-	CASSLFPDREDIQYF	TGTGCCAGCAGTTTATTCCCTGACAGGGAGGACATTCAGTACTTC
few	TRBJ2-2	TRBV7-7	TRBD2	CASSLALTSGTGELFF	TGTGCTAGCAGCTTAGCGCTAACTAGCGGCACCGGGGAGCTGTTTTTT
many	TRBJ1-1	TRBV7-2	-	CASSPTRANTEAFF	TGTGCCAGCAGTCCGACACGCGCGAACACTGAAGCTTTCTTT
few	TRBJ2-5	TRBV9	-	CASSVALEYLETQYF	TGTGCCAGCAGCGTCGCGTTGGAGTATTTGGAGACCCAGTACTTC
-	TRBJ2-3	TRBV4-3	-	CASSQGWGSDTDTQYF	TGCGCCAGCAGCCAAGGTTGGGGCAGCGACACAGATACGCAGTATTTT
-	TRBJ2-1	TRBV27	TRBD1	CASMGQGAHEQFF	TGTGCCAGCATGGGACAGGGGGCACATGAGCAGTTCTTC
-	TRBJ1-2	TRBV4-3	-	CASSLLVGGFLDYTF	TGCGCCAGCAGCCTTCTGGTTGGAGGGTTTCTCGACTACACCTTC
few	TRBJ1-1	TRBV19	-	CASTEGIMNTEAFF	TGTGCCAGTACGGAGGGAATCATGAACACTGAAGCTTTCTTT
-	TRBJ2-1	TRBV15	-	CAPGRGTYYNEQFF	TGTGCGCCCGGTAGGGGGACATACTACAATGAGCAGTTCTTC
-	TRBJ1-5	TRBV2	-	CASSWRLRNQPQHF	TGTGCCAGCAGTTGGAGGCTTCGCAATCAGCCCCAGCATTTT
few	TRBJ2-7	TRBV6-1	TRBD2	CASRSGVYEQYF	TGTGCCAGCCGTAGCGGGGTGTACGAGCAGTACTTC
few	TRBJ2-1	TRBV19	TRBD1	CASSIAQGALALWNEQFF	TGTGCCAGTAGTATAGCCCAGGGGGCCCTAGCCTTGTGGAATGAGCAGTTCTTC
-	TRBJ2-5	TRBV3-1	-	CASSQDPQYGQETQYF	TGTGCCAGCAGCCAAGACCCACAGTACGGGCAAGAGACCCAGTACTTC
-	TRBJ2-3	TRBV27	-	CASNESPDTQYF	TGTGCCAGCAACGAGAGTCCAGATACGCAGTATTTT